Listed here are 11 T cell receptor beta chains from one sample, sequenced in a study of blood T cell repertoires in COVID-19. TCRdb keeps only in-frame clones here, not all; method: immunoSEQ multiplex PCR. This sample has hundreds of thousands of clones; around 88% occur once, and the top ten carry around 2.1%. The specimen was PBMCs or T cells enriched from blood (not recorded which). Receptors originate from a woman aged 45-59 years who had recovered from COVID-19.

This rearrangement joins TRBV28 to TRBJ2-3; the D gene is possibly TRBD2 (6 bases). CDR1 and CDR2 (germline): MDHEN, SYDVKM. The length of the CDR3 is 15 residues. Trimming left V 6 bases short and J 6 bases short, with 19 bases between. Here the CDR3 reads CASRKTERAWDTQYF. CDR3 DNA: TGTGCCAGCAGAAAAACCGAGCGGGCATGGGATACGCAGTATTTT.

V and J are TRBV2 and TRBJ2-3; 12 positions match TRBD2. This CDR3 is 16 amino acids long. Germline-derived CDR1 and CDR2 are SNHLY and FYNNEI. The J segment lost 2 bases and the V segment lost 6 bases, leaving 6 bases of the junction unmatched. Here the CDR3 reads CASRQGLAGNTDTQYF. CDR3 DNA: TGTGCCAGCAGACAGGGACTAGCGGGCAACACAGATACGCAGTATTTT.

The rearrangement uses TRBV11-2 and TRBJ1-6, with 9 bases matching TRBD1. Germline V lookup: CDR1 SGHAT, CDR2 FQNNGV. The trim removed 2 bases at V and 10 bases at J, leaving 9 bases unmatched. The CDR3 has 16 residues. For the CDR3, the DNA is TGTGCCAGCAGCTTAAGGGGACAGGGTTCTAGGTCACCCCTCCACTTT. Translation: CASSLRGQGSRSPLHF.

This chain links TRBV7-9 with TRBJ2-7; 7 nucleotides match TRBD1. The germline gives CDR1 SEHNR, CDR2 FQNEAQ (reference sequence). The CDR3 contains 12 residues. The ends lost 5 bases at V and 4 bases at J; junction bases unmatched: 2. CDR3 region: CASSETGYEQYF. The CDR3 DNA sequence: TGTGCCAGCAGCGAGACAGGGTACGAGCAGTACTTC.

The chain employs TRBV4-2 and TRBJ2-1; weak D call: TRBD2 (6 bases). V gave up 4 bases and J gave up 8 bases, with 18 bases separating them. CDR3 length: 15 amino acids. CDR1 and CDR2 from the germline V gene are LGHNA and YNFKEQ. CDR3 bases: TGTGCCAGCAGCCCGCTATCGGGGGTCTCGGATGAGCAGTTCTTC. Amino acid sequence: CASSPLSGVSDEQFF.

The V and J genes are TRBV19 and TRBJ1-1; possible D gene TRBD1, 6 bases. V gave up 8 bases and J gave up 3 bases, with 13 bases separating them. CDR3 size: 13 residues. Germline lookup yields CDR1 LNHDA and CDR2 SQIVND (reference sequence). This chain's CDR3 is CASEKGVDTEAFF. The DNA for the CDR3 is TGTGCCAGTGAAAAGGGGGTGGACACTGAAGCTTTCTTT.

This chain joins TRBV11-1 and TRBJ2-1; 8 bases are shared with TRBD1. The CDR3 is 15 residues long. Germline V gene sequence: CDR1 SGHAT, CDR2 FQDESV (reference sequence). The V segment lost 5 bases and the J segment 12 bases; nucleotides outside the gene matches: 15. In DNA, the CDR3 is TGTGCCAGCAGCCCCGACCAGGGGGCTCTAGGGGTGCAGTTCTTC. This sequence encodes CASSPDQGALGVQFF.

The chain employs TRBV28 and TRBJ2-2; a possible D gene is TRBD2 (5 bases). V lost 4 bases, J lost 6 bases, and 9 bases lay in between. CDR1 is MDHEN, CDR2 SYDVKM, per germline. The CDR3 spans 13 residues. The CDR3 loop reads CASSSAEAGELFF. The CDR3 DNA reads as TGTGCCAGCAGTTCAGCGGAAGCCGGGGAGCTGTTTTTT.

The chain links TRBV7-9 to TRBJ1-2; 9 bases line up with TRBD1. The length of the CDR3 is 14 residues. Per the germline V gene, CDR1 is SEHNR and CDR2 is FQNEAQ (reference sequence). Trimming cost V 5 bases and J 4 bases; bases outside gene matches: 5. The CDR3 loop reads CASSPPTGGYGYTF. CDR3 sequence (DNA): TGTGCCAGCAGCCCACCGACAGGGGGCTATGGCTACACCTTC.

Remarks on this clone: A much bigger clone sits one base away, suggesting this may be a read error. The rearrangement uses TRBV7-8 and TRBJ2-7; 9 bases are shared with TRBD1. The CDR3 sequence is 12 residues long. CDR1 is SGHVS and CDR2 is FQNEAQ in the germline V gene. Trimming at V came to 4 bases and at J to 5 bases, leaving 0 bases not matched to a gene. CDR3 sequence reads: CASSWDRDEQYF. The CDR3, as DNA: TGTGCCAGCAGCTGGGACAGGGACGAGCAGTACTTC.

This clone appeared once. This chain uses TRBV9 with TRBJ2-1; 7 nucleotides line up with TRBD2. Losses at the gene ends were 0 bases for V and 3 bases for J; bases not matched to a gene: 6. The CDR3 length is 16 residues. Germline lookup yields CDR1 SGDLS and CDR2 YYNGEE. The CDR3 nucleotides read TGTGCCAGCAGCGTAGTCCGAGCGGGACTCTACAATGAGCAGTTCTTC. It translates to CASSVVRAGLYNEQFF.